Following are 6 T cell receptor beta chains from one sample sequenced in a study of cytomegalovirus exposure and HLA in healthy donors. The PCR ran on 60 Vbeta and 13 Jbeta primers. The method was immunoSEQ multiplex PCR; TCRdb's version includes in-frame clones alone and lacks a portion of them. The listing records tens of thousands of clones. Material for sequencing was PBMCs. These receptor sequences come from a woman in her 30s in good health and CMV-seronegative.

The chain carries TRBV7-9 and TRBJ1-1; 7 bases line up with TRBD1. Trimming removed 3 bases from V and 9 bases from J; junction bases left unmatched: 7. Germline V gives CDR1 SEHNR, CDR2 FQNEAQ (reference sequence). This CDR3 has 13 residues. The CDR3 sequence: CASSFEGARKAFF. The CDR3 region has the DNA TGTGCCAGCAGCTTTGAGGGGGCTCGGAAAGCTTTCTTT.

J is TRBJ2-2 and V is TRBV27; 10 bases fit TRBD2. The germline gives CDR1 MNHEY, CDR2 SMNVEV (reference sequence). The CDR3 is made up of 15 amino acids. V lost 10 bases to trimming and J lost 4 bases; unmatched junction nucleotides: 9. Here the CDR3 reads CATHLAGDGTGELFF. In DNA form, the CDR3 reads TGTGCCACCCATCTAGCGGGAGACGGCACCGGGGAGCTGTTTTTT.

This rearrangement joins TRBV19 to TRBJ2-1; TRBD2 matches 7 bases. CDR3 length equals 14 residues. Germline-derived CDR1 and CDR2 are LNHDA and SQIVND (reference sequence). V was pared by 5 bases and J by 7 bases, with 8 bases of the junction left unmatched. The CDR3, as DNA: TGTGCCAGTAGTCTAGGGACTATTACGAATGAGCAGTTCTTC. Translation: CASSLGTITNEQFF.

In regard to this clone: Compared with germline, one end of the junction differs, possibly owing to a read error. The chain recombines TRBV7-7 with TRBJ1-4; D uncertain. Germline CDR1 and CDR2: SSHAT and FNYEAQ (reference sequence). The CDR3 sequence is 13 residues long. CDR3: CASSEAANEKLFF. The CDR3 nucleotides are TGTGCTAGCAGCGAGGCTGCTAATGAAAAACTGTTTTTT.

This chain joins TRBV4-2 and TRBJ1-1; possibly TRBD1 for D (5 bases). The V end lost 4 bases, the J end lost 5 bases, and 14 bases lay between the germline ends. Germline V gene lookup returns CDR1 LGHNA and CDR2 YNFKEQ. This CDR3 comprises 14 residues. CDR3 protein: CASSPGHDRTEAFF. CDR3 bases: TGTGCCAGCAGCCCCGGACACGATAGGACTGAAGCTTTCTTT.

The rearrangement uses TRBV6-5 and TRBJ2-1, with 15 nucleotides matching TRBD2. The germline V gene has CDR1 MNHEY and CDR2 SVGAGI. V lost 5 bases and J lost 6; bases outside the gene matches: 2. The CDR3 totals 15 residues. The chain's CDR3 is CASSLGLAGGNEQFF. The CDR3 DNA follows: TGTGCCAGCAGTCTGGGACTAGCGGGAGGCAATGAGCAGTTCTTC.